These 24 T cell receptor beta chains share one sample of origin, sequenced in a study of control samples from healthy donors and cancer patients. Libraries were prepared by immunoSEQ multiplex PCR; TCRdb keeps only in-frame clonotypes and omits some of them. The data contain 21,000 or so clones, around 85% of them singletons. The sequencing sample was made of PBMCs. The receptors come from a man aged 55 to 70 with head and neck cancer.

The CDR3, as DNA: TGTGCCAGCAGTCAAACTAGCGGGACTGACAATGAGCAGTTCTTC. It encodes CASSQTSGTDNEQFF. V and J are TRBV11-1 and TRBJ2-1, with 10 bases fitting TRBD2. V trimming: 6 bases; J trimming: 5 bases; junction bases outside the gene matches: 7. The CDR3 is made up of 15 amino acids. In germline, CDR1 is SGHAT, CDR2 FQDESV (reference sequence).

This chain links TRBV12-5 with TRBJ2-7; TRBD2 matches at 7 bases. The trim removed 6 bases at V and 6 bases at J, leaving 11 bases unmatched. CDR1 and CDR2 (germline): LGHNT, FRNRAP. This CDR3 is built from 14 residues. CDR3 sequence (DNA): TGTGCTAGTGGACCTGGAGCGGGATGGGGCGAGCAGTACGTC. Its translation: CASGPGAGWGEQYV.

The chain combines TRBV9 with TRBJ1-4; D is ambiguous. The CDR3 sequence is 15 residues long. Trimming took off 4 bases at V and 7 bases at J, with 17 bases between the two ends. CDR1 is SGDLS and CDR2 is YYNGEE in the germline V gene. The CDR3: CASSTGQDALEKLFF. Written as DNA, the CDR3 is TGTGCCAGCAGCACCGGGCAGGACGCCCTTGAAAAACTGTTTTTT.

This chain uses TRBV7-9 with TRBJ1-1; unclear D gene. The germline CDR1 and CDR2 sequences are SEHNR and FQNEAQ (reference sequence). Trimming removed 1 base from V and 8 bases from J, with 8 bases in between. The CDR3 spans 12 residues. The CDR3 spells CASSLGLGEAFF. The CDR3 DNA follows: TGTGCCAGCAGCTTAGGGCTAGGGGAAGCTTTCTTT.

The V gene is TRBV27, the J gene TRBJ2-4; D might be TRBD1 or TRBD2, each matching 6 bases. Trimming left V 0 bases short and J 0 bases short, with 15 bases between. This CDR3 is 18 amino acids long. CDR1 is MNHEY and CDR2 is SMNVEV in the germline V gene (reference sequence). The CDR3 sequence is CASSLSGGPLLAKNIQYF. For the CDR3, the DNA is TGTGCCAGCAGTTTATCCGGGGGCCCCCTTCTAGCCAAAAACATTCAGTACTTC.

The chain combines TRBV30 with TRBJ1-3, with no clear D. This CDR3 has 15 residues. The V gene's germline CDR1 is GTSNPN and CDR2 SVGIG (reference sequence). The V gene lost 1 base and the J gene lost 0 bases, with 10 bases spanning the gap. The CDR3 sequence is CAWSAPGSSGNTIYF. The CDR3 DNA is TGTGCCTGGAGTGCCCCCGGAAGCTCTGGAAACACCATATATTTT.

The chain uses TRBV10-3 and TRBJ1-1, with D perhaps matching TRBD1 (5 bases). Per germline, CDR1 ENHRY and CDR2 SYGVKD. V was clipped by 6 bases and J by 4 bases, with 12 bases between them. The CDR3 covers 13 residues. Here the CDR3 reads CAISSGTGTEAFF. The DNA of the CDR3 is TGTGCCATCAGCTCAGGGACCGGCACTGAAGCTTTCTTT.

The chain carries TRBV28 and TRBJ2-3; 7 bases fit TRBD1. The J segment lost 3 bases and the V segment lost 2 bases, leaving 5 bases of the junction unmatched. CDR1 is MDHEN, CDR2 SYDVKM, per germline. The CDR3 spans 15 residues. This CDR3 is CASSLKRGRTDTQYF. As DNA, the CDR3 is TGTGCCAGCAGTTTAAAGAGGGGGCGGACAGATACGCAGTATTTT.

V gene TRBV6-1 combines with J gene TRBJ2-3; 9 bases align to TRBD1. This CDR3 comprises 16 residues. The germline CDR1 and CDR2 sequences are MNHNS and SASEGT. V gave up 3 bases and J gave up 1 base; unmatched junction bases: 5. In nucleotides, the CDR3 is TGTGCCAGCAGTGAGGACAGGGGTGTAGGCACAGATACGCAGTATTTT. Protein product: CASSEDRGVGTDTQYF.

CDR3 residues: CASSPTGDTEAFF. In DNA form, the CDR3 reads TGTGCCAGCTCGCCCACAGGGGACACTGAAGCTTTCTTT. The chain carries TRBV18 and TRBJ1-1, with 7 bases fitting TRBD1. J was trimmed by 3 bases and V by 6 bases; bases with no gene match: 4. This CDR3 region has 13 residues. Per germline, CDR1 KGHSH and CDR2 LQKENI.

The chain uses TRBV2 and TRBJ2-3; D is unclear. V dropped 3 bases and J dropped 8 bases, with 6 bases sitting between them. Germline V gives CDR1 SNHLY, CDR2 FYNNEI. The CDR3 contains 11 residues. The CDR3 DNA is TGTGCCAGCAGTGAGACTTCTACGCAGTATTTT. Translated, it gives CASSETSTQYF.

The genes are TRBV29-1 and TRBJ2-3, with D possibly being TRBD1 or TRBD2 (5 bases each). Germline V gene data show CDR1 as SQVTM and CDR2 as ANQGSEA. The V end lost 6 bases, the J end lost 6 bases, and 22 bases lay between the germline ends. The CDR3 runs to 15 residues. This CDR3 is CSVEKVQGPRDTQYF. CDR3 sequence (DNA): TGCAGCGTCGAGAAAGTCCAGGGACCAAGGGATACGCAGTATTTT.

This chain links TRBV30 with TRBJ1-2; D may be TRBD1 (5 bases). The CDR3 covers 12 residues. From germline, CDR1 is GTSNPN and CDR2 SVGIG (reference sequence). V gave up 5 bases and J gave up 6 bases, with 13 bases separating them. CDR3 amino acids: CAWLGDAHGYTF. The CDR3 nucleotides read TGTGCCTGGCTGGGGGACGCCCATGGCTACACCTTC.

This chain connects TRBV11-3 to TRBJ2-4, with 8 bases matching TRBD2. CDR1 is SGHNT, CDR2 YENEEA, per germline. This CDR3 comprises 16 residues. J was trimmed by 1 base and V by 2 bases; bases with no gene match: 4. The CDR3 reads CASSLSGRGAKNIQYF. Written as DNA, the CDR3 is TGTGCCAGCAGCTTAAGCGGGAGAGGGGCCAAAAACATTCAGTACTTC.

The chain combines TRBV5-6 with TRBJ1-2, with a weak D call TRBD1 (5 bases). From germline, CDR1 is SGHDT and CDR2 YYEEEE. The CDR3 length is 15 residues. Trimming removed 0 bases from V and 6 bases from J, with 15 bases in between. CDR3 residues: CASSLGAAGRDGYTF. In nucleotides, the CDR3 is TGTGCCAGCAGCTTGGGGGCGGCAGGGCGGGATGGCTACACCTTC.

The chain uses TRBV5-1 and TRBJ1-2, with a weak D call TRBD1 (5 bases). This CDR3 spans 12 amino acids. In germline, CDR1 is SGHRS, CDR2 YFSETQ. The V end lost 8 bases, the J end lost 4 bases, and 12 bases lay between the germline ends. Written as DNA, the CDR3 is TGCGCCAGTGGGGGAGAGGGCTATGGCTACACCTTC. It specifies CASGGEGYGYTF.

The chain couples TRBV15 to TRBJ1-1, with 7 bases identical to TRBD1. The CDR3 is 15 residues long. V trimming: 4 bases; J trimming: 0 bases; junction bases outside the gene matches: 5. Germline V gives CDR1 LNHNV, CDR2 YYDKDF (reference sequence). CDR3 nucleotides: TGTGCCACCAGCACAAACGGACAGGTGAACACTGAAGCTTTCTTT. Its translation is CATSTNGQVNTEAFF.

This clone was seen only once. The V call is TRBV15, the J call TRBJ1-2, with D maybe TRBD1 (5 bases). Germline loops: CDR1 LNHNV, CDR2 YYDKDF (reference sequence). Trimming shortened V by 0 bases and J by 3 bases, and 11 bases separated the two germline ends. CDR3 size: 15 residues. This CDR3 is CATSRDRQGDYGYTF. The DNA of the CDR3 is TGTGCCACCAGCAGAGATAGGCAGGGAGACTATGGCTACACCTTC.

V and J are TRBV5-1 and TRBJ2-3, with D possibly being TRBD2 (5 bases). The CDR3 has 15 amino acids. The germline V and J ends were trimmed by 3 bases and 2 bases, with 13 bases remaining between them. CDR1 SGHRS and CDR2 YFSETQ come from the germline V gene. This CDR3 is CASSYGISTTDTQYF. The CDR3 DNA is TGCGCCAGCAGCTACGGGATTAGTACCACAGATACGCAGTATTTT.

The V and J genes are TRBV10-1 and TRBJ2-2; D is perhaps TRBD2 (6 bases). The V and J ends lost 3 bases and 6 bases respectively, with 14 bases between them. Looked up from germline, CDR1 is WNHNN and CDR2 is SYGVQD (reference sequence). There are 15 residues in the CDR3. CDR3: CASSDFGLFSGELFF. The CDR3, as DNA: TGCGCCAGCAGTGACTTCGGACTATTCTCCGGGGAGCTGTTTTTT.

The V gene is TRBV29-1, the J gene TRBJ2-5; D unresolved. CDR1 and CDR2 from the germline V gene are SQVTM and ANQGSEA. Trimming stripped 3 bases from V and 2 bases from J, with 7 bases between. The CDR3 totals 12 residues. The chain's CDR3 is CSVEPQQETQYF. The CDR3, as DNA: TGCAGCGTTGAGCCGCAGCAAGAGACCCAGTACTTC.

The chain links TRBV13 to TRBJ1-6; 7 nucleotides match TRBD1. This CDR3 comprises 16 residues. The germline CDR1 and CDR2 sequences are PRHDT and FYEKMQ (reference sequence). V lost 4 bases, J lost 7 bases, and 10 bases stayed unmatched. The CDR3 bases are TGTGCCAGCAGCTCAAAAACAGGGGCAGTAAATTCACCCCTCCACTTT. Its translation: CASSSKTGAVNSPLHF.

The J gene is TRBJ2-3, the V gene TRBV5-1, with 8 positions matching TRBD2. This CDR3 is 16 amino acids long. Unmatched junction bases numbered 12, after V lost 4 bases and J lost 5 bases. CDR1 is SGHRS and CDR2 is YFSETQ in the germline V gene. The CDR3 loop reads CASSRTSLRGEDTQYF. In DNA form, the CDR3 reads TGCGCCAGCAGCCGGACTAGCTTAAGGGGGGAAGATACGCAGTATTTT. Based on the CDR3 plus reference TRBV5-1 and TRBJ2-3, the full variable domain is KAGVTQTPRYLIKTRGQQVTLSCSPISGHRSVSWYQQTPGQGLQFLFEYFSETQRNKGNFPGRFSGRQFSNSRSEMNVSTLELGDSALYLCASSRTSLRGEDTQYFGPGTRLTVL.

The chain links TRBV2 to TRBJ2-1; D unclear. V shed 8 bases and J shed 2 bases, with 4 bases lying between them. From germline, CDR1 is SNHLY and CDR2 FYNNEI. This CDR3 comprises 11 residues. The chain's CDR3 is CASGPYNEQFF. As DNA, the CDR3 is TGTGCCAGCGGCCCCTACAATGAGCAGTTCTTC.